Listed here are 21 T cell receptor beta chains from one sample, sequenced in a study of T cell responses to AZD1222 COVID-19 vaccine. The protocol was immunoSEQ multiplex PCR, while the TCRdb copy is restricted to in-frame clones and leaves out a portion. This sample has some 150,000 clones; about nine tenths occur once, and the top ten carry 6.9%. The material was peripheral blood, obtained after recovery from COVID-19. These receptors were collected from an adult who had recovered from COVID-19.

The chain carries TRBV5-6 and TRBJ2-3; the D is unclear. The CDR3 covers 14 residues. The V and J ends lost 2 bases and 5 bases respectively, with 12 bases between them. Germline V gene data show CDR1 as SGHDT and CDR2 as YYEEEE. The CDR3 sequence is CASSLGHGVDTQYF. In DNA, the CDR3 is TGTGCCAGCAGCTTAGGCCATGGGGTAGATACGCAGTATTTT.

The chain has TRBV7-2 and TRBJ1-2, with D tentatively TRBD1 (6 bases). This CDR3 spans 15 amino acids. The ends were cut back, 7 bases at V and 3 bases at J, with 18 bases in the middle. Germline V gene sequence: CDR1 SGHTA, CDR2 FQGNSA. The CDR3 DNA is TGTGCCAGCACAGGGGTTTTAGGGGAGCACTATGGCTACACCTTC. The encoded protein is CASTGVLGEHYGYTF. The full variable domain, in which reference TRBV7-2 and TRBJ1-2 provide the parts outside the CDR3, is GAGVSQSPSNKVTEKGKDVELRCDPISGHTALYWYRQSLGQGLEFLIYFQGNSAPDKSGLPSDRFSAERTGGSVSTLTIQRTQQEDSAVYLCASTGVLGEHYGYTFGSGTRLTVV.

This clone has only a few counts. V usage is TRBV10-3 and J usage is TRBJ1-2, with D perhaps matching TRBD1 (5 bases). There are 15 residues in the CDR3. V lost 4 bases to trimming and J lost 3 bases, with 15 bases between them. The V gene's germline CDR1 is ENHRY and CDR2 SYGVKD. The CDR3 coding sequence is TGTGCCATCAGTGCCCCGGGGCAGGGTCACTATGGCTACACCTTC. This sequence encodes CAISAPGQGHYGYTF.

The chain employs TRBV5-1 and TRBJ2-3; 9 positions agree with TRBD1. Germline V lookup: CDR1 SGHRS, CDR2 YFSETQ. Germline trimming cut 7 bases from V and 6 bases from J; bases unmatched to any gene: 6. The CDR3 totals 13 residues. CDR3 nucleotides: TGCGCCAGCGGCCGGGACAGGGAGGATACGCAGTATTTT. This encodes CASGRDREDTQYF.

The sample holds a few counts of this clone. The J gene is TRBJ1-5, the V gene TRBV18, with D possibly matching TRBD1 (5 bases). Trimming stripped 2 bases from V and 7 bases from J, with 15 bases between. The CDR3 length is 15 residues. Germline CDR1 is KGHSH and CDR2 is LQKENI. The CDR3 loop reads CASSPRATGEQPQHF. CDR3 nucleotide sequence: TGTGCCAGCTCACCAAGGGCGACGGGGGAACAGCCCCAGCATTTT.

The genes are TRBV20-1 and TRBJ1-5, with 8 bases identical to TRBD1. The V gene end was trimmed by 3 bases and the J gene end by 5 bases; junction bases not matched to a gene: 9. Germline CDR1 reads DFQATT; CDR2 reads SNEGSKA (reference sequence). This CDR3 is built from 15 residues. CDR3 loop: CSASGGQGGHQPQHF. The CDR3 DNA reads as TGCAGTGCTAGTGGAGGACAGGGCGGACATCAGCCCCAGCATTTT.

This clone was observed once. CDR3 coding DNA: TGCAGCGTTGCCAAGGGGAGTTGGAATGAAAAACTGTTTTTT. It yields the protein CSVAKGSWNEKLFF. The V and J genes are TRBV29-1 and TRBJ1-4; D is possibly TRBD1 (5 bases). With 4 bases removed from V and 5 bases from J, the gap between germline ends came to 14 bases. Per germline, CDR1 SQVTM and CDR2 ANQGSEA. The CDR3 loop spans 14 amino acids.

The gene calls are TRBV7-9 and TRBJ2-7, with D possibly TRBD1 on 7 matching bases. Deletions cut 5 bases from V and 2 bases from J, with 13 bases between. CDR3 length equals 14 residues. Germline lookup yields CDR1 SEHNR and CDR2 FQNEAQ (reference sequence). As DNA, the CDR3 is TGTGCCAGCAGCGGGGACAGACTAGCCTACGAGCAGTACTTC. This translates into CASSGDRLAYEQYF.

CDR3 sequence reads: CASSLLGTHGYTF. CDR3 nucleotides: TGTGCCAGTAGTCTCCTCGGGACTCATGGCTACACCTTC. The chain links TRBV19 to TRBJ1-2; tentative D call: TRBD1 (5 bases). CDR1 and CDR2 from the germline V gene are LNHDA and SQIVND (reference sequence). Trimming left V 5 bases short and J 6 bases short, with 13 bases between. CDR3 length: 13 amino acids. Supplemented by reference TRBV19 and TRBJ1-2, the full variable domain reads DGGITQSPKYLFRKEGQNVTLSCEQNLNHDAMYWYRQDPGQGLRLIYYSQIVNDFQKGDIAEGYSVSREKKESFPLTVTSAQKNPTAFYLCASSLLGTHGYTFGSGTRLTVV.

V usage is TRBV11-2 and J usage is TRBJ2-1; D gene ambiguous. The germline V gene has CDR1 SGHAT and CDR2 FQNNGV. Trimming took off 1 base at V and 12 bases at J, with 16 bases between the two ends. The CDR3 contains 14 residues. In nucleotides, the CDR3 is TGTGCCAGCAGCTTAGGCCGCAGCAGCTTCGGGCAGTTCTTC. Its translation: CASSLGRSSFGQFF.

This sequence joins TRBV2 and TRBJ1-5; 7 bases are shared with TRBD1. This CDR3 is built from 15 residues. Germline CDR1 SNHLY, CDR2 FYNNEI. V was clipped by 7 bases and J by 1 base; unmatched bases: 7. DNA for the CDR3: TGTGCCAGCATAACAGGGGAAAGGAGCAATCAGCCCCAGCATTTT. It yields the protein CASITGERSNQPQHF.

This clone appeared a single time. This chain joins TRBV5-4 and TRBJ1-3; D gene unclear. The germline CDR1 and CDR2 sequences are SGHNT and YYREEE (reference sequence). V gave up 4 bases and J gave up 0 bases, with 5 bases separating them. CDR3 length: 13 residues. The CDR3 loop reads CASSLTSGNTIYF. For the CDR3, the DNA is TGTGCCAGCAGCCTCACCTCTGGAAACACCATATATTTT. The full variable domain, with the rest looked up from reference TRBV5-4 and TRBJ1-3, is ETGVTQSPTHLIKTRGQQVTLRCSSQSGHNTVSWYQQALGQGPQFIFQYYREEENGRGNFPPRFSGLQFPNYSSELNVNALELDDSALYLCASSLTSGNTIYFGEGSWLTVV.

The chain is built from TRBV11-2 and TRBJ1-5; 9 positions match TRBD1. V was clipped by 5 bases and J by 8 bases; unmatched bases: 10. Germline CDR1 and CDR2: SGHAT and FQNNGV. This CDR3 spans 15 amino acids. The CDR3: CASSLGQGLGEPQHF. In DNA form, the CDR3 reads TGTGCCAGCAGCCTCGGACAGGGGCTAGGGGAGCCCCAGCATTTT.

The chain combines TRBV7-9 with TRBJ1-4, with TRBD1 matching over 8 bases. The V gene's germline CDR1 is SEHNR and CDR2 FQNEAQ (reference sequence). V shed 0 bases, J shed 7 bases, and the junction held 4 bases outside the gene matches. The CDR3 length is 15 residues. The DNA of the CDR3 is TGTGCCAGCAGCTTAGCCCCAGGGGGCGGTGAAAAACTGTTTTTT. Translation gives CASSLAPGGGEKLFF.

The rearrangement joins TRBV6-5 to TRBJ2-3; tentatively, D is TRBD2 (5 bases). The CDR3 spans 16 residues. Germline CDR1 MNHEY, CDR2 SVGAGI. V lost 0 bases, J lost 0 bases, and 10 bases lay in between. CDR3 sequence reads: CASSYSERGSTDTQYF. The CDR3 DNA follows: TGTGCCAGCAGTTACTCTGAACGGGGTAGCACAGATACGCAGTATTTT.

CDR3 sequence reads: CASSTQANYGYTF. Here the CDR3 DNA reads TGTGCCAGTAGTACTCAGGCTAACTATGGCTACACCTTC. This sequence joins TRBV19 and TRBJ1-2; D remains ambiguous. This CDR3 has 13 amino acids. Trimming removed 4 bases at V and 0 bases at J, with 6 bases between. CDR1 is LNHDA, CDR2 SQIVND, per germline (reference sequence).

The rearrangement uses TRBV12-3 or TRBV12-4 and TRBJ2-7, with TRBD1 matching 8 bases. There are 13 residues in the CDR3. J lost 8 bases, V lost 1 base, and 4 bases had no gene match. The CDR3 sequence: CASSLVGQGKQYF. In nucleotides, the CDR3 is TGTGCCAGCAGTTTAGTCGGACAGGGAAAGCAGTACTTC.

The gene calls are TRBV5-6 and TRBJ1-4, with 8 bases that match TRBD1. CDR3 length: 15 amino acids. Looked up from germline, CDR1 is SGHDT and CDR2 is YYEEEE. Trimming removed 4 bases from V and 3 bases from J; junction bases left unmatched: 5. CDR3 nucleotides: TGTGCCAGCAGCCTAGACAGGGGAGCTAATGAAAAACTGTTTTTT. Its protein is CASSLDRGANEKLFF.

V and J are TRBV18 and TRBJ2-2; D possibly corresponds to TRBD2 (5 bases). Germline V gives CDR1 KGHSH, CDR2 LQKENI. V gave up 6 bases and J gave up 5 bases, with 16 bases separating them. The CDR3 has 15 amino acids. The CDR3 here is CASSPAAGITGELFF. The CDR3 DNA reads TGTGCCAGCTCCCCAGCGGCCGGGATAACCGGGGAGCTGTTTTTT.

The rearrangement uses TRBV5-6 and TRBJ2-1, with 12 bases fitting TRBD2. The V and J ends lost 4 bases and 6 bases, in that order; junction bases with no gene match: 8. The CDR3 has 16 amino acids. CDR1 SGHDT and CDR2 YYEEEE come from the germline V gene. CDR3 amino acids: CASSHTTSGRINEQFF. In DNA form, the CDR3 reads TGTGCCAGCAGCCACACGACTAGCGGGAGAATCAATGAGCAGTTCTTC. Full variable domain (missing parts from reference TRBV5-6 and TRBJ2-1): DAGVTQSPTHLIKTRGQQVTLRCSPKSGHDTVSWYQQALGQGPQFIFQYYEEEERQRGNFPDRFSGHQFPNYSSELNVNALLLGDSALYLCASSHTTSGRINEQFFGPGTRLTVL.

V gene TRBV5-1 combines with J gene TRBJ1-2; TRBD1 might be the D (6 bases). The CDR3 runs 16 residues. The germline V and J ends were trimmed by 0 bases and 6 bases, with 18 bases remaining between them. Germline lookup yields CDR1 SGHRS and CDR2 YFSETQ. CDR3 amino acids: CASSLDRQARGDGYTF. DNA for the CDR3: TGCGCCAGCAGCTTGGACCGACAGGCCCGGGGGGATGGCTACACCTTC.